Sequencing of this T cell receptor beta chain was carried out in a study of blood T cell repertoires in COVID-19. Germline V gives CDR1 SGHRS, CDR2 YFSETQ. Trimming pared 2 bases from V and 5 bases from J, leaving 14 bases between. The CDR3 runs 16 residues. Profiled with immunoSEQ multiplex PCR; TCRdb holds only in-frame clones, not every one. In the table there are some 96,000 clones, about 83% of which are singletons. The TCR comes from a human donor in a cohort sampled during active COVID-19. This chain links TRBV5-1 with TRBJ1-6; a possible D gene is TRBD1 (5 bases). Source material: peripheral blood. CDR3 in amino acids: CASSFFPTGNNSPLHF. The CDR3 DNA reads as TGCGCCAGCAGCTTCTTTCCCACAGGAAATAATTCACCCCTCCACTTT.